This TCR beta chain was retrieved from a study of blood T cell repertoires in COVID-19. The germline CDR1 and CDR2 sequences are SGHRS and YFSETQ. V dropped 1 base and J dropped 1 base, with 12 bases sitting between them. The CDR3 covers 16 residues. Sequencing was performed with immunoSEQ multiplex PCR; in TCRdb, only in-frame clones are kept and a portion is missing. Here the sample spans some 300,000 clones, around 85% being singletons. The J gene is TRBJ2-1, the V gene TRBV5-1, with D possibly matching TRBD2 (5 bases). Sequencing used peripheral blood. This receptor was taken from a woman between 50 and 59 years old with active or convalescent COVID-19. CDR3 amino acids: CASSLSGRGSYNEQFF. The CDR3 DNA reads TGCGCCAGCAGCTTGAGCGGACGGGGATCCTACAATGAGCAGTTCTTC. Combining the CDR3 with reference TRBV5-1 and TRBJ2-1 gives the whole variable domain KAGVTQTPRYLIKTRGQQVTLSCSPISGHRSVSWYQQTPGQGLQFLFEYFSETQRNKGNFPGRFSGRQFSNSRSEMNVSTLELGDSALYLCASSLSGRGSYNEQFFGPGTRLTVL.